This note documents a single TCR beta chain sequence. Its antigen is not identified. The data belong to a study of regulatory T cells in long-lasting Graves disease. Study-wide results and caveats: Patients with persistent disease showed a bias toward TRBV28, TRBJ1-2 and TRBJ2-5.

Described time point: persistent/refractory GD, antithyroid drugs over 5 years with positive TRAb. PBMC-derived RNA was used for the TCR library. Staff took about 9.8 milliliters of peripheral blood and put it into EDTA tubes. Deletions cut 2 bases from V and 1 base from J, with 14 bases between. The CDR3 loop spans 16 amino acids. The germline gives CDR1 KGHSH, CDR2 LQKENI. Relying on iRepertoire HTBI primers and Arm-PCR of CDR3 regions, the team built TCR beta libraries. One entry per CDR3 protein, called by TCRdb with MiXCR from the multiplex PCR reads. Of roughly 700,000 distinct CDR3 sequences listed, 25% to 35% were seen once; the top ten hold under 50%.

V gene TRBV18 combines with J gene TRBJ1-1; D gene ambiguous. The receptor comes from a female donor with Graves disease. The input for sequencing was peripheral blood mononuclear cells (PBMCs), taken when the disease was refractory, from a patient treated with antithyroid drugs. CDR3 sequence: CASSPDPGQPNTEAFF. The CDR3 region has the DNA TGTGCCAGCTCACCAGACCCCGGGCAGCCGAACACTGAAGCTTTCTTT. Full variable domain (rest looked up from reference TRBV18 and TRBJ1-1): NAGVMQNPRHLVRRRGQEARLRCSPMKGHSHVYWYRQLPEEGLKFMVYLQKENIIDESGMPKERFSAEFPKEGPSILRIQQVVRGDSAAYFCASSPDPGQPNTEAFFGQGTRLTVV.